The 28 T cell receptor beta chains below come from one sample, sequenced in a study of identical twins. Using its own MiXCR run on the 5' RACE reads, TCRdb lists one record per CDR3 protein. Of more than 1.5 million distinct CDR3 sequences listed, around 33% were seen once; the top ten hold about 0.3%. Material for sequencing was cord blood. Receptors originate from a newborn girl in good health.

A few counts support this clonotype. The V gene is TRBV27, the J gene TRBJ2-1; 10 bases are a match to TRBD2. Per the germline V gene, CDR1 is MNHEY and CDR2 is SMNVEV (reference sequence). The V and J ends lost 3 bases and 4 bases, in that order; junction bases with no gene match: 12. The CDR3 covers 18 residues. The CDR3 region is CASSLASGRPLGYNEQFF. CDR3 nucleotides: TGTGCCAGCAGTTTGGCTAGCGGGAGACCCCTAGGGTACAATGAGCAGTTCTTC.

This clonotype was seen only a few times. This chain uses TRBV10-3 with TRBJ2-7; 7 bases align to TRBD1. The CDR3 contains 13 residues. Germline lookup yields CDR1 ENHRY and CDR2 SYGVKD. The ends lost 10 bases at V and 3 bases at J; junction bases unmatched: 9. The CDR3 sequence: CATQRQGGYEQYF. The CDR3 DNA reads TGTGCCACTCAGAGACAGGGTGGCTACGAGCAGTACTTC.

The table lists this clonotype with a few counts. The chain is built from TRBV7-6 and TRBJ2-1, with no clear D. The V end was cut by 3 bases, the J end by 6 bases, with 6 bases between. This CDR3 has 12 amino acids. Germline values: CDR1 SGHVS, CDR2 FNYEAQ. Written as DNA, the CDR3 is TGTGCCAGCAGCTTTATTGTCAATGAGCAGTTCTTC. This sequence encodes CASSFIVNEQFF.

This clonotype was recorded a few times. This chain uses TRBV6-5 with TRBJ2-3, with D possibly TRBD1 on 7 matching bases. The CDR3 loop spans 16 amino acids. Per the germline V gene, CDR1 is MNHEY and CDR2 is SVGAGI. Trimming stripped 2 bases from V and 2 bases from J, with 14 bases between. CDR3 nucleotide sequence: TGTGCCAGCAGTTACAGGAGGGGGCGAAACACAGATACGCAGTATTTT. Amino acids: CASSYRRGRNTDTQYF.

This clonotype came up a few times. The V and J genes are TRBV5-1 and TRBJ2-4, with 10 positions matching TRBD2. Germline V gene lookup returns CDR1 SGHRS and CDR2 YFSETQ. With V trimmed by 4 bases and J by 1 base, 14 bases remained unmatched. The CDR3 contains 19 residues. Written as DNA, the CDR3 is TGCGCCAGCAGCGGACCAGCTAGCGGGAGTAGAGAGGCCAAAAACATTCAGTACTTC. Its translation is CASSGPASGSREAKNIQYF.

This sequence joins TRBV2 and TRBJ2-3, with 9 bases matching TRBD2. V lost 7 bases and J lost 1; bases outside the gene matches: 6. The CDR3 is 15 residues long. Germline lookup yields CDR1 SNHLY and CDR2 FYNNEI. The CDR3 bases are TGTGCCAGCAAAGCCCCTAGCGGGGGCACAGATACGCAGTATTTT. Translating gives CASKAPSGGTDTQYF.

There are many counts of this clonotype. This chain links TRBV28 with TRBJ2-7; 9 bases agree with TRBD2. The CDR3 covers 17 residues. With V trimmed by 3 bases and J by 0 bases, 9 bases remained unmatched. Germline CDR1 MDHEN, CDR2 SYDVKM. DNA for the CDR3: TGTGCCAGCAGTTTTGGAGCTAGCGGGGAACCCTCCTACGAGCAGTACTTC. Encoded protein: CASSFGASGEPSYEQYF.

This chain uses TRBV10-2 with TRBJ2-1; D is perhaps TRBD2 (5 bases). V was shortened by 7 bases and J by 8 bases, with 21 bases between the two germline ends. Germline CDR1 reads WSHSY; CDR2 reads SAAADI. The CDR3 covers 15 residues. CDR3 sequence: CASTEGPSQFDEQFF. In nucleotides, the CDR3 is TGCGCCAGCACAGAAGGACCTAGCCAGTTCGATGAGCAGTTCTTC.

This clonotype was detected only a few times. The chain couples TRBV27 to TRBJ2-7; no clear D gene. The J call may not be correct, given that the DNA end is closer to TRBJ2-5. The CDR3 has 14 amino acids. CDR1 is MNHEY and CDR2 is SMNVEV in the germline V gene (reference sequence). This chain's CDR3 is CASSLMQSVGTQYF. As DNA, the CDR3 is TGTGCCAGCAGTTTAATGCAGTCCGTGGGGACCCAGTACTTC.

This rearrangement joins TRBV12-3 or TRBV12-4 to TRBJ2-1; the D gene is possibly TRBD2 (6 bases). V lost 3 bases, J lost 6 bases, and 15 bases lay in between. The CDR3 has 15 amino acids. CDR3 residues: CASSFRGTFVNEQFF. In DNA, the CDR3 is TGTGCCAGCAGTTTCCGGGGGACCTTCGTCAATGAGCAGTTCTTC.

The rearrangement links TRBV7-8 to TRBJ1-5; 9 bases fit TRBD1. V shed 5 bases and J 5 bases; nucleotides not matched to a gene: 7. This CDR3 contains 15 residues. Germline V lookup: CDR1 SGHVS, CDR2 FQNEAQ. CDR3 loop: CASSNTGGGDQPQHF. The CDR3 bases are TGTGCCAGCAGCAACACAGGGGGCGGAGATCAGCCCCAGCATTTT.

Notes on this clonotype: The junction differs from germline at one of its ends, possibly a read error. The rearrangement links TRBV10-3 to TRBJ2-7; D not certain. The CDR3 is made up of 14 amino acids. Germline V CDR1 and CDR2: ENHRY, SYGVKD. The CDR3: CAISESGQVYDQYF. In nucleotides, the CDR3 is TGTGCCATCAGTGAGTCAGGGCAGGTCTACGATCAGTACTTC.

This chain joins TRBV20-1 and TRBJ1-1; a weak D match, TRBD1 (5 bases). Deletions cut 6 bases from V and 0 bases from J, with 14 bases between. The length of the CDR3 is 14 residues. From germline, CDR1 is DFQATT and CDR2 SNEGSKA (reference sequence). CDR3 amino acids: CSAQRQPMNTEAFF. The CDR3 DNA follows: TGCAGTGCCCAGCGACAGCCTATGAACACTGAAGCTTTCTTT.

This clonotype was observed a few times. The CDR3 region has the DNA TGTGCCAGCAGTTTATCTCAACTACGAAGGGGGAGCGGAGGAATTACCTACGAGCAGTACTTC. It is translated as CASSLSQLRRGSGGITYEQYF. The rearrangement joins TRBV28 to TRBJ2-7; D may be TRBD1 (6 bases). The CDR3 spans 21 residues. Trimming cost V 1 base and J 2 bases, with 30 bases left between them. CDR1 and CDR2 (germline): MDHEN, SYDVKM.

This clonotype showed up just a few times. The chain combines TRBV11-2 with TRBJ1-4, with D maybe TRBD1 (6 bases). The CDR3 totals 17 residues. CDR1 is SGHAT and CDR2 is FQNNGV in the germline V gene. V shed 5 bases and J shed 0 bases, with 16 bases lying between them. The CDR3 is CASSPGRGRPTNEKLFF. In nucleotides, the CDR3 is TGTGCCAGCAGCCCAGGTCGGGGGCGGCCAACTAATGAAAAACTGTTTTTT.

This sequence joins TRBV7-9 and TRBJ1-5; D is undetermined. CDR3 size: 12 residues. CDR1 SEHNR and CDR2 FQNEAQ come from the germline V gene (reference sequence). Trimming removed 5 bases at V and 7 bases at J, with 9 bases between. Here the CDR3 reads CASSQVEQPQHF. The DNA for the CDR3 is TGTGCCAGCAGCCAGGTTGAGCAGCCCCAGCATTTT.

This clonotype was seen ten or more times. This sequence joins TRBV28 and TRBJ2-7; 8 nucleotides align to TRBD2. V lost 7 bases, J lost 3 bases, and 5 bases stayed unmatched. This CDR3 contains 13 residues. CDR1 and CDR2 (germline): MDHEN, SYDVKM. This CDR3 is CASTTLADYEQYF. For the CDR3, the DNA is TGTGCCAGCACGACACTAGCGGACTACGAGCAGTACTTC.

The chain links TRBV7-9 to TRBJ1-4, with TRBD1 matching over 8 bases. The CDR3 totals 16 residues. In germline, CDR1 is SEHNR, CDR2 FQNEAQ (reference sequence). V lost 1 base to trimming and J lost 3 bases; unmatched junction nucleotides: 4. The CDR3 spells CASSLGDRGANEKLFF. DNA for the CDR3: TGTGCCAGCAGCTTAGGAGACAGGGGAGCTAATGAAAAACTGTTTTTT.

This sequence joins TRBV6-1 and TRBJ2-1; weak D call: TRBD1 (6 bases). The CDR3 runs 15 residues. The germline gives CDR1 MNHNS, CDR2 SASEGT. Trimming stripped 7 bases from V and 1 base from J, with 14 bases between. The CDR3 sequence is CASTVTGLSYNEQFF. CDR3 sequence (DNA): TGTGCCAGCACGGTGACAGGCTTATCCTACAATGAGCAGTTCTTC.

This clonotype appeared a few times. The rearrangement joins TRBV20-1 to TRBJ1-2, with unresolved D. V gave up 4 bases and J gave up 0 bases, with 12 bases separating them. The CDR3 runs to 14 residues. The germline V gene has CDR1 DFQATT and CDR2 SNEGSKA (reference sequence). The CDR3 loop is CSAIKMGSNYGYTF. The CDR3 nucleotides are TGCAGTGCTATTAAGATGGGGTCTAACTATGGCTACACCTTC.

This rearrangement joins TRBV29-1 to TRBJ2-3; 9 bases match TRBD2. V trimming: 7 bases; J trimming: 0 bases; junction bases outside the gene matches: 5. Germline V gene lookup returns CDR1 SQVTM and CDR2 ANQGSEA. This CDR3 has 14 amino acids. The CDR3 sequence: CSGGSGGSTDTQYF. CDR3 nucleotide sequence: TGCAGCGGTGGAAGCGGGGGGAGCACAGATACGCAGTATTTT.

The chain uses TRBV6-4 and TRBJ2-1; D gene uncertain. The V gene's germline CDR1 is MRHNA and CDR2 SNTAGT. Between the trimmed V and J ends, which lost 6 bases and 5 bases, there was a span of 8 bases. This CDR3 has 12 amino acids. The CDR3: CASSAENNEQFF. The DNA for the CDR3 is TGTGCCAGCAGCGCGGAAAACAATGAGCAGTTCTTC.

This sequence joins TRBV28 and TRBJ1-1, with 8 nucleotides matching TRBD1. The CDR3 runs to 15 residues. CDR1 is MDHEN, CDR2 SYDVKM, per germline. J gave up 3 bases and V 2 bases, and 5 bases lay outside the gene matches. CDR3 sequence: CASSLVDRVYTEAFF. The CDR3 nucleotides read TGTGCCAGCAGTTTAGTGGACAGGGTGTACACTGAAGCTTTCTTT.

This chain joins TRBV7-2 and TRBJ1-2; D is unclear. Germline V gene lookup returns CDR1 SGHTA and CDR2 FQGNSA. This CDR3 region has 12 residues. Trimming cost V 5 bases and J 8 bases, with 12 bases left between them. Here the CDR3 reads CASSLLRLGYTF. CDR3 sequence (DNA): TGTGCCAGCAGCCTCCTTCGGCTGGGCTACACCTTC.

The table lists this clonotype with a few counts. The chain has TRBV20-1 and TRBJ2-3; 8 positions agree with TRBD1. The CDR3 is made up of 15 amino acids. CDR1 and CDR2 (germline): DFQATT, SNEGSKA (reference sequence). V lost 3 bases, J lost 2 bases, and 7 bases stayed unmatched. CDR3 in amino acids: CSASPSQGVTDTQYF. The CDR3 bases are TGCAGTGCTAGCCCCTCACAGGGGGTCACAGATACGCAGTATTTT.

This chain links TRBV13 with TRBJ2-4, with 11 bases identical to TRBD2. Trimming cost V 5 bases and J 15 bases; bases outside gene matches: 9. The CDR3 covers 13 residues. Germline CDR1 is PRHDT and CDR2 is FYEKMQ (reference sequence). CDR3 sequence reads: CASSPRVLAGVYF. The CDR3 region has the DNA TGTGCCAGCAGCCCGCGAGTACTAGCGGGAGTGTACTTC.

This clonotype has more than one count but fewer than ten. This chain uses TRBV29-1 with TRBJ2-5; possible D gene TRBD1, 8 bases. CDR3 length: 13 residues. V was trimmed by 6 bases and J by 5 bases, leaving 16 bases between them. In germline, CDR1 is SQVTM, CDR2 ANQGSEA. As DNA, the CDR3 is TGCAGCGTCGCCTACAGGGGGGGGGAGACCCAGTACTTC. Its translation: CSVAYRGGETQYF.

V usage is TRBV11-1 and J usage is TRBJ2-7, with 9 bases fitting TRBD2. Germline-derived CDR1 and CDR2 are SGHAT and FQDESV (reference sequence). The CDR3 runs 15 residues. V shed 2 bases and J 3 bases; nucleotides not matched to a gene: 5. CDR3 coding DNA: TGTGCCAGCAGCTTATTACGACTAGCGGACTACGAGCAGTACTTC. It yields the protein CASSLLRLADYEQYF.